This T cell receptor (beta chain) derives from a study of radiotherapy plus CTLA-4 blockade in lung cancer. The repertoire was sequenced with immunoSEQ multiplex PCR; TCRdb's copy has only in-frame clones and lacks some. In the table there are about 32,000 clones, 60% to 75% of which are singletons. Germline V CDR1 and CDR2: SGHAT, FQNNGV. With 1 base removed from V and 6 bases from J, the gap between germline ends came to 16 bases. The CDR3 is 15 amino acids. Sample: peripheral blood, taken from a patient treated with radiotherapy plus ipilimumab. The V and J genes are TRBV11-2 and TRBJ2-7; D may be TRBD1 or TRBD2 (5 bases each). The source of this sequence is a human donor with non-small cell lung cancer who had stable disease on radiotherapy plus ipilimumab. The CDR3 DNA follows: TGTGCCAGCAGCTTAGGGGCAGGGACCCTAGGCGAGCAGTACTTC. Its protein product is CASSLGAGTLGEQYF. The complete variable domain, with remaining parts taken from reference TRBV11-2 and TRBJ2-7, reads EAGVAQSPRYKIIEKRQSVAFWCNPISGHATLYWYQQILGQGPKLLIQFQNNGVVDDSQLPKDRFSAERLKGVDSTLKIQPAKLEDSAVYLCASSLGAGTLGEQYFGPGTRLTVT.